This T cell receptor (beta chain) was identified during a study of vaccination effects on CD4 cells after COVID-19. Study as a whole: Sampling of a few convalescent patients occurred early (day +14) and late post-vaccination. Samples that were drawn after vaccination came a median of 72 days after the second dose.

In regard to this clone: Its antigen is currently unknown.

Overall study results and limits: The study enrolled few convalescent patients and sampled no early post-infection timepoints.

Having been cultured for 10 days, the cells underwent CD4+ T cell isolation. Between March and December 2020, the person had a SARS-CoV-2 infection that PCR confirmed. BNT162b2 vaccine or mRNA-1273 vaccine was given to participants in two doses. Each culture had half its medium swapped for IL-2 medium on days 3 and 7. Some clones are missing from TCRdb's copy, which holds only in-frame ones; the method was immunoSEQ multiplex PCR. The table lists 40,000 to 45,000 clones, less than 85% of them singletons. This receptor was taken from a human donor who had a prior SARS-CoV-2 infection. Sample: CD4+ T cells from PBMCs cultured without peptide, taken after COVID-19 vaccination.

For the CDR3, the DNA is TGTGCCAGCTCGTCAGAGACAGGGTATGAGAATGAGCAGTTCTTC. The encoded protein is CASSSETGYENEQFF. The V and J genes are TRBV21-1 and TRBJ2-1; the tabulated D call, TRBD1, remains unverified against the DNA. TRBV21-1 is designated a pseudogene. The CDR3 contains 15 residues.